One TCR beta chain is described in this entry. This clonotype occurred many times. Its antigen is still unknown. Per-nucleotide qualities are absent, and no much larger clonotype sits a single base away. Including cysteine and phenylalanine, the CDR3 has 14 amino acids. The only DNA kept is the CDR3, 42 bases in frame from the first base. According to the germline V gene, CDR1 reads MNHEY and CDR2 reads SVGAGI. V sheds 2 bases and J sheds 7 bases, leaving 14 bases between their ends. The treatment or condition label here, explained by the study, means: allogeneic hematopoietic cell transplantation with graft depleted of TCRalphabeta T cells and CD19 B cells. The children who served as transplant recipients had been given grafts of TCRalphabeta/CD19-depleted allogeneic hematopoietic cells. The library relied on PCR. Sequencer: Illumina HiSeq 2500. TCR libraries were prepared with molecular barcoding, using unique molecular identifiers to normalize TCRbeta repertoire quantification. TCRdb reworked the public reads: Q25 trimming with fastp, MiXCR clone assembly, productive beta chains retained. Rows with a matching CDR3 protein are joined into one entry that keeps the most common DNA and genes. A total of about 300,000 distinct CDR3 sequences appear in this sample, approximately 7.3% of them only once. The ten top clones hold approximately 8.6% of the sample.

The data stem from a study of T-cell reconstitution after alpha-beta-depleted transplantation in children (dated by TCRdb to about 2016). General notes on the study: Using TCR repertoire profiling, the study quantitatively followed how T-cell immune reconstitution unfolded in children after TCRalphabeta/CD19-depleted allogeneic hematopoietic cell transplantation.

Results and caveats for the whole study, not just this receptor: In some patients, high TCRbeta diversity at day 60 was attributed to recipient T cells and intrathymic progenitors that had survived conditioning. Hyperexpanded clone frequencies declined over subsequent months; after one year, T-cell counts and TCRbeta diversity were mostly attributed to newly produced T cells. Apparently early alphabetaT-cell count recovery about two months after transplant reportedly relied on only several hundred rapidly expanded clones derived from non-depleted graft cells.

This specimen was peripheral blood, taken 360 days after TCRalphabeta/CD19-depleted stem cell transplant. The TCR was taken from a female patient between 2 and 10 years old who had a stem cell transplant for Fanconi anemia, so the T cells may come from the graft donor. Recombination connected TRBV6-5 to TRBJ1-2, with TRBD1 perhaps the D gene, on 5 matching bases. CDR3 sequence: CASSYIMGQAGYTF. The nucleotides read TGTGCCAGCAGTTACATCATGGGGCAGGCTGGCTACACCTTC.